A selection of T cell receptor beta chains follows, all from one sample in a study of blood T cell repertoires in COVID-19. Using immunoSEQ multiplex PCR, the repertoire was profiled, and TCRdb retains in-frame clones only, with some absent. The repertoire consists of tens of thousands of clones, with under 90% occurring once and the leading ten covering roughly 19%. Sequencing was carried out using peripheral blood. The receptors shown here come from a human donor in a cohort sampled during active COVID-19. The CDR3 runs from the conserved cysteine through the conserved F or W. A D gene is named only where the DNA matches it firmly. Clone size is stated in some rows and not others, as once, few, many or a class when expanded.

TRBV6-1	NA	NA	TRBJ2-1	CASSEGPGLNNEQFF	TGTGCCAGCAGTGAAGGTCCCGGACTTAACAATGAGCAGTTCTTC
TRBV15	few	NA	TRBJ1-5	CATSRGVSNQPQHF	TGTGCCACCAGCAGAGGAGTGAGCAATCAGCCCCAGCATTTT
TRBV5-1	NA	NA	TRBJ1-4	CASRASGANYEKLFF	TGCGCCAGCAGGGCGAGCGGAGCAAATTATGAAAAACTGTTTTTT
TRBV19	NA	TRBD1	TRBJ2-6	CASSHGTGVSGANVLTF	TGTGCCAGTAGTCACGGGACAGGGGTTTCTGGGGCCAACGTCCTGACTTTC
TRBV10-1	many	NA	TRBJ2-7	CASSESYRGRDSYEQYF	TGCGCCAGCAGTGAGAGTTACCGTGGGCGGGACTCCTACGAGCAGTACTTC
TRBV5-4	NA	TRBD2	TRBJ2-5	CASSSLAGGGETQYF	TGTGCCAGCAGCTCATTAGCGGGAGGGGGAGAGACCCAGTACTTC
TRBV7-2	NA	NA	TRBJ1-1	CASSLAGGRNTEAFF	TGTGCCAGCAGCTTAGCGGGGGGGCGGAACACTGAAGCTTTCTTT
TRBV11-3	NA	NA	TRBJ2-5	CASSSGPLGEETQYF	TGTGCCAGCAGCTCGGGTCCCCTAGGGGAAGAGACCCAGTACTTC
TRBV10-1	few	NA	TRBJ2-1	CASSEPKDSPLNNEQFF	TGCGCCAGCAGTGAGCCTAAGGACAGCCCACTAAACAATGAGCAGTTCTTC
TRBV6-2/TRBV6-3	NA	NA	TRBJ1-1	CASSPLRNTEAFF	TGTGCCAGCAGTCCCCTGCGGAACACTGAAGCTTTCTTT
TRBV29-1	once	NA	TRBJ2-5	CSVAEGGPQETQYF	TGCAGCGTTGCGGAGGGTGGCCCTCAAGAGACCCAGTACTTC
TRBV7-2	NA	TRBD1	TRBJ1-2	CASSLEGTRDSLNYGYTF	TGTGCCAGCAGCTTAGAAGGTACCCGGGACAGCTTGAACTATGGCTACACCTTC
TRBV10-3	NA	NA	TRBJ2-7	CAIRASAQTYEQYF	TGTGCCATCAGGGCTAGCGCTCAGACCTACGAGCAGTACTTC
TRBV10-1	NA	TRBD1	TRBJ1-1	CASSQSGTVIEAFF	TGCGCCAGCAGCCAATCGGGGACAGTGATTGAAGCTTTCTTT
TRBV28	NA	NA	TRBJ1-6	CASSPSGFNNSPLHF	TGTGCCAGCAGTCCCTCAGGGTTCAATAATTCACCCCTCCACTTT
TRBV5-6	NA	NA	TRBJ2-6	CASSLLTSGANVLTF	TGTGCCAGCAGCTTGCTAACCTCTGGGGCCAACGTCCTGACTTTC
TRBV13	once	NA	TRBJ2-1	CASSLVHNEQFF	TGTGCCAGCAGCCTCGTCCACAATGAGCAGTTCTTC
TRBV11-2	NA	TRBD2	TRBJ2-7	CASSLLAGSTYEQYF	TGTGCCAGCAGCTTGCTAGCGGGATCTACGTACGAGCAGTACTTC
TRBV7-8	NA	TRBD2	TRBJ2-5	CASSLVGGGGRRETQYF	TGTGCCAGCAGCTTAGTTGGAGGCGGCGGGAGAAGGGAGACCCAGTACTTC
TRBV11-2	NA	TRBD2	TRBJ2-7	CASSLPRAGGTEQYF	TGTGCCAGCAGCCTGCCAAGGGCGGGAGGGACCGAGCAGTACTTC
TRBV13	NA	TRBD1	TRBJ1-2	CASSVRTGRTNYGYTF	TGTGCCAGCAGCGTTCGGACAGGGCGGACTAACTATGGCTACACCTTC
TRBV20-1	NA	NA	TRBJ1-1	CSARKGEAFF	TGCAGTGCTAGAAAGGGGGAAGCTTTCTTT
TRBV5-6	once	TRBD1	TRBJ2-1	CASSQGQSSYNEQFF	TGTGCCAGCAGCCAGGGACAGAGCTCCTACAATGAGCAGTTCTTC
TRBV5-1	NA	TRBD1	TRBJ2-2	CASSLAPSGQGNAGELFF	TGCGCCAGCAGCTTGGCACCCTCGGGACAGGGGAATGCCGGGGAGCTGTTTTTT
TRBV27	NA	NA	TRBJ2-2	CASSPMSGPGSGELFF	TGTGCCAGCAGTCCGATGTCCGGGCCGGGGAGCGGGGAGCTGTTTTTT
TRBV5-6	once	NA	TRBJ2-7	CASSSDYSANYPYEQYF	TGTGCCAGCAGCTCAGACTATTCAGCAAATTACCCCTACGAGCAGTACTTC
TRBV11-2	NA	NA	TRBJ2-2	CASSLRAGELFF	TGTGCCAGCAGCTTACGGGCCGGGGAGCTGTTTTTT
TRBV12-3/TRBV12-4	NA	NA	TRBJ2-7	CASSFRGYEQYF	TGTGCCAGCAGTTTTCGGGGTTACGAGCAGTACTTC
TRBV19	NA	NA	TRBJ1-6	CAISRPIYNSPLHF	TGTGCCATAAGCAGGCCGATATATAATTCACCCCTCCACTTT
TRBV5-6	NA	NA	TRBJ2-7	CASSLRGTYEQYF	TGTGCCAGCAGCTTGCGGGGGACTTACGAGCAGTACTTC
TRBV24-1	NA	NA	TRBJ1-1	CATSDPRGEAFF	TGTGCCACCAGTGATCCCAGGGGTGAAGCTTTCTTT
TRBV7-9	NA	NA	TRBJ2-7	CASSLGATLTHEQYF	TGTGCCAGCAGCTTAGGTGCGACATTGACCCACGAGCAGTACTTC
TRBV11-2	NA	TRBD1	TRBJ2-7	CASSLGTGRYEQYF	TGTGCCAGCAGCCTCGGGACAGGGCGGTACGAGCAGTACTTC
TRBV7-8	NA	NA	TRBJ2-1	CASSLSRVLYNEQFF	TGTGCCAGCAGCTTATCCAGGGTGCTCTACAATGAGCAGTTCTTC
TRBV6-5	NA	NA	TRBJ2-3	CASSSETDTQYF	TGTGCCAGCAGCTCGGAGACAGATACGCAGTATTTT
TRBV13	NA	NA	TRBJ2-7	CASSARRVGPSYEQYF	TGTGCCAGCAGCGCCCGAAGGGTGGGGCCGTCCTACGAGCAGTACTTC
TRBV11-3	NA	NA	TRBJ2-3	CASSFGTGPLATDTQYF	TGTGCCAGCAGCTTCGGAACAGGGCCCCTAGCAACAGATACGCAGTATTTT
TRBV2	NA	NA	TRBJ2-7	CASNRDEGDEQYF	TGTGCCAGCAACAGGGATGAAGGGGACGAGCAGTACTTC
TRBV5-1	NA	NA	TRBJ2-7	CASTERVGSYEQYF	TGCGCCAGCACCGAACGGGTCGGTTCCTACGAGCAGTACTTC
TRBV27	medium-sized	NA	TRBJ1-1	CATQGSTEAFF	TGTGCCACCCAGGGTAGCACTGAAGCTTTCTTT
TRBV19	NA	NA	TRBJ1-4	CASTIRARTNEKLFF	TGTGCCAGTACCATCAGAGCGAGAACTAATGAAAAACTGTTTTTT
TRBV7-8	NA	NA	TRBJ1-2	CASSLGDTGYTF	TGTGCCAGCAGCTTAGGGGACACTGGCTACACCTTC
TRBV19	NA	NA	TRBJ1-5	CASSPRSLRDNQPQHF	TGTGCCAGTAGTCCGAGGTCCCTGCGGGACAATCAGCCCCAGCATTTT
TRBV5-1	NA	TRBD1	TRBJ2-5	CASSLDRVETQYF	TGCGCCAGCAGCCTCGACAGGGTCGAGACCCAGTACTTC
TRBV5-5	NA	TRBD2	TRBJ2-1	CASSGGAGGGEQFF	TGTGCCAGCAGCGGGGGAGCGGGAGGAGGTGAGCAGTTCTTC
TRBV6-6	NA	TRBD1	TRBJ2-5	CASSYQGTGEETQYF	TGTGCCAGCAGTTACCAGGGGACAGGGGAAGAGACCCAGTACTTC
TRBV2	NA	NA	TRBJ1-1	CASSDRAVDTEAFF	TGTGCCAGCAGTGACAGGGCAGTGGACACTGAAGCTTTCTTT
TRBV7-2	NA	TRBD2	TRBJ2-1	CASSFSAGGYNEQFF	TGTGCCAGCAGCTTTTCCGCGGGAGGGTACAATGAGCAGTTCTTC
TRBV7-9	NA	NA	TRBJ1-2	CASDLPSQGSGGYTF	TGTGCCAGCGACCTTCCTTCTCAGGGATCAGGCGGCTACACCTTC
TRBV28	NA	TRBD2	TRBJ2-7	CASSLPGLAGGKKYF	TGTGCCAGCAGCCTACCGGGACTAGCGGGAGGGAAAAAGTACTTC
TRBV10-3	NA	NA	TRBJ1-5	CAISESASNQPQHF	TGTGCCATCAGTGAGTCAGCTAGCAATCAGCCCCAGCATTTT
TRBV7-6	NA	NA	TRBJ2-6	CASSLGVSGANVLTF	TGTGCCAGCAGCTTAGGAGTCTCTGGGGCCAACGTCCTGACTTTC
TRBV18	NA	NA	TRBJ2-7	CASSPSGLLSYEQYF	TGTGCCAGCTCACCAAGTGGACTACTCTCCTACGAGCAGTACTTC
TRBV24-1	few	TRBD1	TRBJ2-5	CATSDPQGAGETQYF	TGTGCCACCAGTGACCCACAGGGGGCGGGGGAGACCCAGTACTTC
TRBV14	NA	TRBD1	TRBJ1-2	CASSQDSRGSLTMGYTF	TGTGCCAGCAGCCAAGATAGCAGGGGGTCATTAACTATGGGCTACACCTTC
TRBV3-1/TRBV3-2	once	TRBD2	TRBJ2-7	CASSLPGLVSEQYF	TGTGCCAGCAGCCTCCCGGGACTAGTATCCGAGCAGTACTTC
TRBV11-2	NA	NA	TRBJ2-5	CASSLDRGTQYF	TGTGCCAGCAGCTTAGACCGCGGGACCCAGTACTTC
TRBV27	NA	NA	TRBJ1-2	CASSLWEGGGYTF	TGTGCCAGCAGTTTATGGGAGGGGGGAGGCTACACCTTC
TRBV6-5	NA	TRBD1	TRBJ1-1	CASSRTGRTEAFF	TGTGCCAGCAGCAGGACAGGGAGAACTGAAGCTTTCTTT